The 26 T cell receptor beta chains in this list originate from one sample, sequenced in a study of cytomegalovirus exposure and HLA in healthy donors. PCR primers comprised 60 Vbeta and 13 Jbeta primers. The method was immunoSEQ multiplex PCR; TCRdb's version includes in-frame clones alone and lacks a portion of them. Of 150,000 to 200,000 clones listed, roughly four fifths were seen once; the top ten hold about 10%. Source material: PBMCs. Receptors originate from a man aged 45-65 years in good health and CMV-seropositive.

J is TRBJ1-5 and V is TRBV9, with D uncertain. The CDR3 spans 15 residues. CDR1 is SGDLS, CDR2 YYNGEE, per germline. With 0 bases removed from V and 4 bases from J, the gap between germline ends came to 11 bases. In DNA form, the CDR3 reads TGTGCCAGCAGCGTAGATTTATCCGCGAATCAGCCCCAGCATTTT. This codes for CASSVDLSANQPQHF.

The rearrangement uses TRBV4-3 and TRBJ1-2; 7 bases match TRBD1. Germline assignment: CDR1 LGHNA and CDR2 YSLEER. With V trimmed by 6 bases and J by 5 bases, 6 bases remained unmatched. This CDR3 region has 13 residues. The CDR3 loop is CASSTAGGYGYTF. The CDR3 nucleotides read TGCGCCAGCAGTACCGCAGGGGGGTATGGCTACACCTTC.

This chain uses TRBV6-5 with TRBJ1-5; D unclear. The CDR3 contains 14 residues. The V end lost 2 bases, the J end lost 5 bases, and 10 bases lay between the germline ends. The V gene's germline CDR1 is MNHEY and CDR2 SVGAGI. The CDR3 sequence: CASSYRAADQPQHF. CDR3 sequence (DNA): TGTGCCAGCAGTTACCGTGCCGCGGATCAGCCCCAGCATTTT.

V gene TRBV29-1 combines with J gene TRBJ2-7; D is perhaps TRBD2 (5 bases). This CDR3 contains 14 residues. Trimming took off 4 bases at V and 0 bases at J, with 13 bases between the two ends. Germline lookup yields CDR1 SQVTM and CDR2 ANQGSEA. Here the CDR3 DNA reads TGCAGCGTTGTAGGGCGGGCTAGCTCCTACGAGCAGTACTTC. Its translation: CSVVGRASSYEQYF.

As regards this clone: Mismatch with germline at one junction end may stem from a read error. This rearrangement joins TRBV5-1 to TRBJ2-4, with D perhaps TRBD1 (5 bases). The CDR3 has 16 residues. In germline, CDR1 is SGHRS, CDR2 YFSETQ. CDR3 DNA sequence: TGCGCCAGCAGCTTGAACTCGCAGGGCGTCGGTAACAGTCAGTACTTC. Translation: CASSLNSQGVGNSQYF.

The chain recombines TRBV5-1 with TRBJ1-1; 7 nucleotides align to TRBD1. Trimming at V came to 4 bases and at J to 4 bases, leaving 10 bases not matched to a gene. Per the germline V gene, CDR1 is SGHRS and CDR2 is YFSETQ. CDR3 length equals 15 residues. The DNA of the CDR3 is TGCGCCAGCAGCCCCTCGACAGGGAGGACCACTGAAGCTTTCTTT. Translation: CASSPSTGRTTEAFF.

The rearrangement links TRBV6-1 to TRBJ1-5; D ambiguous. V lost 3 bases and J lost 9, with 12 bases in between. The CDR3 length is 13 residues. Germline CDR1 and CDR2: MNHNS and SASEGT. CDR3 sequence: CASSDRTEGPQHF. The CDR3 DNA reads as TGTGCCAGCAGTGACCGGACCGAGGGGCCCCAGCATTTT.

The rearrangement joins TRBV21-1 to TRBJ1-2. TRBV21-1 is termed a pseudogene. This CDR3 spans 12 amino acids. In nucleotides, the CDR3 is TGTGCCAGCAGCAAAGCGGGAGGTGGCTACACCTTC. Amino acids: CASSKAGGGYTF.

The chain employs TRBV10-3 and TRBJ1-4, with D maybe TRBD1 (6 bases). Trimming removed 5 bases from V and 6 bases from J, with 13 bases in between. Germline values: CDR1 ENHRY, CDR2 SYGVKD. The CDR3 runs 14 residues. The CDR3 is CAISFDRSYEKLFF. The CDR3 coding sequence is TGTGCCATCAGTTTTGACAGGTCGTATGAAAAACTGTTTTTT.

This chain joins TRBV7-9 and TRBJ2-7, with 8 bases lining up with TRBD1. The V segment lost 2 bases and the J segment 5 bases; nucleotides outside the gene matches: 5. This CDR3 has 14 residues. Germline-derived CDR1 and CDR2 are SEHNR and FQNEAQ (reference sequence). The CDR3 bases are TGTGCCAGCAGCTTACAATTACAGGGGGACGAGCAGTACTTC. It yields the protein CASSLQLQGDEQYF.

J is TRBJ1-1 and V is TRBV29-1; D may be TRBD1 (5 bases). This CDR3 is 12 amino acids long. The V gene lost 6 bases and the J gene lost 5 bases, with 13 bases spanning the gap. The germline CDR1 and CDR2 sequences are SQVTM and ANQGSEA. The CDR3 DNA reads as TGCAGCGTGGGACGGGGAGGGACTGAAGCTTTCTTT. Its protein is CSVGRGGTEAFF.

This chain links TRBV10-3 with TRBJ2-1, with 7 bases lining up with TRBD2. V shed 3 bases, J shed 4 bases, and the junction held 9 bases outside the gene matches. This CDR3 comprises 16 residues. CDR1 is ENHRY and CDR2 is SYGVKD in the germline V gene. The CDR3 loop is CAISDDLGRGYNEQFF. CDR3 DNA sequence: TGTGCCATCAGTGATGATCTGGGGCGGGGGTACAATGAGCAGTTCTTC.

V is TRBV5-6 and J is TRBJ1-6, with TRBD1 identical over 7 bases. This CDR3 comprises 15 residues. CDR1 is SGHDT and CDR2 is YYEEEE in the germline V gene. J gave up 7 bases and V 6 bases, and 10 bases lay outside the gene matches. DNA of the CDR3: TGTGCCAGCACCGTGAGACAGGGTCCGAATTCACCCCTCCACTTT. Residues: CASTVRQGPNSPLHF.

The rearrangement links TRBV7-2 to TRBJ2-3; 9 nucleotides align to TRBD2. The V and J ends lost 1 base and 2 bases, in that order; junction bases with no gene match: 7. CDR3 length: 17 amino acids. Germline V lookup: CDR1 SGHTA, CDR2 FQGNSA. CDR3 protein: CASSLGVGGGATDTQYF. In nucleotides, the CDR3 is TGTGCCAGCAGCTTAGGAGTGGGCGGGGGGGCCACAGATACGCAGTATTTT.

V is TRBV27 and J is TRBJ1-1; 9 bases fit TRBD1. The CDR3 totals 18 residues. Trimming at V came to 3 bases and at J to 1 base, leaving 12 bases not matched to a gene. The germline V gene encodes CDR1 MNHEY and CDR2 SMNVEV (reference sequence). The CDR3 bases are TGTGCCAGCAGTTTCCGTCTACTATCGGGACAGGGGAACACTGAAGCTTTCTTT. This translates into CASSFRLLSGQGNTEAFF.

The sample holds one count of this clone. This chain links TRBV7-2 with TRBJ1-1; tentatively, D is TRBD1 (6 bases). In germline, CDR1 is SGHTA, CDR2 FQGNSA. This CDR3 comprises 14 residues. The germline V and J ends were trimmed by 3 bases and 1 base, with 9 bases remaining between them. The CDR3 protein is CASSLNRENTEAFF. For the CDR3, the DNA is TGTGCCAGCAGCTTGAACAGGGAGAACACTGAAGCTTTCTTT.

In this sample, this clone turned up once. DNA for the CDR3: TGTGCCAGCAGCTTATCGGGGTCACCCCTCCACTTT. Translated, it gives CASSLSGSPLHF. V and J are TRBV7-9 and TRBJ1-6; no clear D. The CDR3 runs to 12 residues. Germline-derived CDR1 and CDR2 are SEHNR and FQNEAQ (reference sequence). The ends were cut back, 2 bases at V and 10 bases at J, with 6 bases in the middle.

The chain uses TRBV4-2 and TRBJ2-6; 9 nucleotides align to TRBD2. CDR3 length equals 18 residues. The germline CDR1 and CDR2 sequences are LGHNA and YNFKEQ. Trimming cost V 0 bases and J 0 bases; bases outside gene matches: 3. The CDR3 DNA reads TGTGCCAGCAGCCAAGAACTAGCGGGTTCCTCTGGGGCCAACGTCCTGACTTTC. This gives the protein CASSQELAGSSGANVLTF.

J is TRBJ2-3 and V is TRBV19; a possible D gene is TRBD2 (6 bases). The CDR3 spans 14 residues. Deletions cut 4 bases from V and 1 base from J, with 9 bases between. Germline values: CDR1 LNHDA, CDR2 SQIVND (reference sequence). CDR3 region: CASSSGVRTDTQYF. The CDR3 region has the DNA TGTGCCAGTAGTAGCGGGGTTCGCACAGATACGCAGTATTTT.

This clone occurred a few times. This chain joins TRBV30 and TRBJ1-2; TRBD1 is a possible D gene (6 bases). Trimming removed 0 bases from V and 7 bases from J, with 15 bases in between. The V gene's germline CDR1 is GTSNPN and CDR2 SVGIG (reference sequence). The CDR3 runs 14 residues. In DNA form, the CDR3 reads TGTGCCTGGAGTGTGACAGGACGTGGGGGTGGCTACACCTTC. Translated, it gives CAWSVTGRGGGYTF.

The CDR3 coding sequence is TGTGCCAGCAGTGAACCCGGACAGGTCTATGGCTACACCTTC. The encoded protein is CASSEPGQVYGYTF. This chain connects TRBV6-1 to TRBJ1-2; TRBD1 agrees at 7 bases. The junction had 4 bases not matched to a gene; V was cut back by 2 bases and J by 4 bases. Germline V gene data show CDR1 as MNHNS and CDR2 as SASEGT. This CDR3 region has 14 residues.

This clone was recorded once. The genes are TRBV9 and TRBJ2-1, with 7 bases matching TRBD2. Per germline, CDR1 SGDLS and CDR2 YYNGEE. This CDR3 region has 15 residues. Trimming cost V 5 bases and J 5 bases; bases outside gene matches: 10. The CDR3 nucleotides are TGTGCCAGCAGTATACCGGGACTACTTAACAATGAGCAGTTCTTC. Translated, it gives CASSIPGLLNNEQFF.

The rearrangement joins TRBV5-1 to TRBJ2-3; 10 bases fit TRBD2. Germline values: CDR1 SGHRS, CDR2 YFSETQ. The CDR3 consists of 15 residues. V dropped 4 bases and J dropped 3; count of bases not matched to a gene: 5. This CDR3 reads CASSPGTSVTDTQYF. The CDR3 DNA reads TGCGCCAGCAGCCCCGGGACTAGCGTTACAGATACGCAGTATTTT.

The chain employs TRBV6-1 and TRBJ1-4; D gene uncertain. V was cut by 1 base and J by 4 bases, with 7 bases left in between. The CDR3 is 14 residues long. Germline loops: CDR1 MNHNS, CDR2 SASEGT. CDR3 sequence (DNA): TGTGCCAGCAGTGAAGAAGGGAGTAATGAAAAACTGTTTTTT. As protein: CASSEEGSNEKLFF.

The CDR3 sequence: CASSADRDSYTF. CDR3 nucleotide sequence: TGTGCCAGCAGTGCGGACAGGGACAGCTACACCTTC. The chain joins TRBV2 to TRBJ1-2; 8 nucleotides line up with TRBD1. Looked up from germline, CDR1 is SNHLY and CDR2 is FYNNEI. J gave up 9 bases and V 4 bases, and 4 bases lay outside the gene matches. The CDR3 spans 12 residues.

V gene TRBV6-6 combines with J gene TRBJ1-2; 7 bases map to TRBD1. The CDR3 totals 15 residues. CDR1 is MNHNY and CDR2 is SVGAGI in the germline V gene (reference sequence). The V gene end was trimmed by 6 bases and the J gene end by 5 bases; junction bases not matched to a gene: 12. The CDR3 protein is CASRPQTGVEYGYTF. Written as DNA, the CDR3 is TGTGCCAGCAGACCCCAAACAGGGGTGGAGTATGGCTACACCTTC.